This T cell receptor beta chain originates from a study of cytomegalovirus exposure and HLA in healthy donors. PCR used 60 Vbeta primers and 13 Jbeta primers. Methods used by the authors: Later reanalysis found about 78 million unique TCR beta chains, around 9.9 million of them shared. Libraries were prepared by immunoSEQ multiplex PCR; TCRdb keeps only in-frame clonotypes and omits some of them. V and J calls and clone size are those listed in that table; D and trimming were worked out from the DNA. The table includes roughly 120,000 clones, around two thirds detected once. All donors participated as healthy donors of bone marrow. Trimming left V 6 bases short and J 11 bases short, with 23 bases between. Germline-derived CDR1 and CDR2 are MDHEN and SYDVKM. The CDR3 extends over 14 amino acids.

This receptor was obtained from a man in his sixties in good health and CMV-seropositive. J is TRBJ2-7 and V is TRBV28; the D gene is possibly TRBD1 (6 bases). Sequenced input: PBMCs. This CDR3 reads CASRLSTQGIQEYF. As DNA, the CDR3 is TGTGCCAGCAGACTCTCAACGCAGGGGATACAAGAGTACTTC. The full variable domain, in which reference TRBV28 and TRBJ2-7 provide the parts outside the CDR3, is DVKVTQSSRYLVKRTGEKVFLECVQDMDHENMFWYRQDPGLGLRLIYFSYDVKMKEKGDIPEGYSVSREKKERFSLILESASTNQTSMYLCASRLSTQGIQEYFGPGTRLTVT.